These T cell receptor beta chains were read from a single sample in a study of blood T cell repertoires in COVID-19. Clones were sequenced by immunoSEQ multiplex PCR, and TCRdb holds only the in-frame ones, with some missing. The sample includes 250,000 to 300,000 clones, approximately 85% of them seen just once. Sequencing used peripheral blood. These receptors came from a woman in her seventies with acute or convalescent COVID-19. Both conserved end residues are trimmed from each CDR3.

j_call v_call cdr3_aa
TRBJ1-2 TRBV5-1 ASSFSGEAGYT
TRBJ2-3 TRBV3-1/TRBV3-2 ASSLGTSGGPLNTQY
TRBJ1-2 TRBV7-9 ASSLTGPNYGYT
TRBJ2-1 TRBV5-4 ASSFGGLRNNEQF
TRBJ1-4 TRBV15 ATSRGTGFGEKLF
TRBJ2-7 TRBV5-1 ASSGSSGGTHEQY
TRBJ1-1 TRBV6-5 ASGVLRGNTEAF
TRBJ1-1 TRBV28 ASSPRGGAGTEAF
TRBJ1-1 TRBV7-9 ASSPGQITEAF
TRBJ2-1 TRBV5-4 ASSLMRGGYNEQF
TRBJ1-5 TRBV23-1 APAETVIEPQH
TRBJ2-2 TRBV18 ASSLSSGDNTGELF
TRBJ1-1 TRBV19 ASSMGPAVGEAF
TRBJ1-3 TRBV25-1 ASSGLGRSGNTIY
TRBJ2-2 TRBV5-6 ASGRGPGELF
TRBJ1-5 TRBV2 ASSAGQNNQPQH
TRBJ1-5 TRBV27 ASSPPEVRRPQH
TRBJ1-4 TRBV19 ASNMVPGVGEKLF
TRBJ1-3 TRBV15 ATSRGGDRVGNTIY
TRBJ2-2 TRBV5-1 ASSVTGGGGELF
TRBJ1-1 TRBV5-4 ASSLVPDSASRTF
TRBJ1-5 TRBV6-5 ASSPRGGYQPQH
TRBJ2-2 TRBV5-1 ASTPVGQGTAGELF
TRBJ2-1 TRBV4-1 ASSQEWTSGGRSYNEQF
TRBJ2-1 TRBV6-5 ASSYRGNNEQF
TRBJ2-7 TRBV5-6 ASSLGGGQSFSYEQY
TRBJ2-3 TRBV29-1 SVTGGATPTDTQY
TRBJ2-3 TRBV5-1 ASSLSGGDTQY
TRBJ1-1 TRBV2 ASSRDRGTEAF
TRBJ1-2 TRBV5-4 ASSRDYAPNYGYT
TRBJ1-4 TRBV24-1 ATSDPTGPAEKLF
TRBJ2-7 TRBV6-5 ASSYVPGISYEQY
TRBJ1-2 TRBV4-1 ASSQPGQALGYT
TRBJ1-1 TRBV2 ASSEEAGNTEAF
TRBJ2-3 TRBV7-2 ASSPRQGLLRTDTQY
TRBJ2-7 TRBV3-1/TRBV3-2 ASSQAPTGYEQY
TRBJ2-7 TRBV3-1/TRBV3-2 ASSRIAGVNYEQY
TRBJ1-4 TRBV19 ASRTAEKLF
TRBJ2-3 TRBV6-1 ASSEAWGRGTDTQY
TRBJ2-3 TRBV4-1 ASSLGGQEDTQY
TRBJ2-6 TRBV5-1 ASSHAGGSGANVLT
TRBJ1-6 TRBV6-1 ASRGGRDNSPLH
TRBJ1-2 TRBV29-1 SSGQGIGYT
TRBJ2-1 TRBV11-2 ASSLVAQGAVNEQF
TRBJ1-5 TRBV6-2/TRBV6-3 ASSAPWPPAQH
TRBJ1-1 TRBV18 ASSPKGTEAF
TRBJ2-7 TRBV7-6 ASSEGQGMGSYEQY
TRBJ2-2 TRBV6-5 ASRRDLLTGELF
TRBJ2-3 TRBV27 ASSLLTGRRDTQY
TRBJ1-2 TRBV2 ASSDPGIEGYT
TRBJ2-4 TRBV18 ASSHTGGSAKNIQY